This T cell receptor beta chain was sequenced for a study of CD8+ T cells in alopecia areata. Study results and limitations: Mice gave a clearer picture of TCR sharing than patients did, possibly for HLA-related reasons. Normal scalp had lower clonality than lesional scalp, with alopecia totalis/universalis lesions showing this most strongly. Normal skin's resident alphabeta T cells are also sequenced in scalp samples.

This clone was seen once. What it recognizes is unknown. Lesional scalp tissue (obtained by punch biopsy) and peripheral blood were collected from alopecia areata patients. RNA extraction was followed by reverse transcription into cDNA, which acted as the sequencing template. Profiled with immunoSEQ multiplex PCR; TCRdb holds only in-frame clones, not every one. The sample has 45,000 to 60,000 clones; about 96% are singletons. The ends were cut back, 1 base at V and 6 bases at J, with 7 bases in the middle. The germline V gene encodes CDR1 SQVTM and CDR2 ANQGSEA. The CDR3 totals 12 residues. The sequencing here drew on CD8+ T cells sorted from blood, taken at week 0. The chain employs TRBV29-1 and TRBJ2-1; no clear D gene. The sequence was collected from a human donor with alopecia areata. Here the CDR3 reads CSVEGLPNEQFF. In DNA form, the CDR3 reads TGCAGCGTTGAAGGACTCCCCAATGAGCAGTTCTTC.